Below, 7 T cell receptor beta chains from the same sample are listed, as sequenced in a study of T cells in localized non-small cell lung cancer. The data were produced by immunoSEQ multiplex PCR, yet TCRdb's version contains in-frame clones alone and is incomplete. The sample includes 45,000 to 60,000 clones, approximately 83% of them seen just once. The source material was peripheral blood, sampled before any cancer treatment. All receptors derive from a female donor over 55 with stage II squamous cell lung carcinoma.

A single count supports this clone. V is TRBV7-9 and J is TRBJ2-5; 8 bases line up with TRBD1. CDR1 is SEHNR, CDR2 FQNEAQ, per germline (reference sequence). J lost 4 bases, V lost 8 bases, and 9 bases had no gene match. The CDR3 contains 14 residues. This CDR3 reads CASGKQGGGETQYF. DNA of the CDR3: TGTGCCAGCGGAAAACAGGGGGGAGGAGAGACCCAGTACTTC.

V and J are TRBV5-4 and TRBJ2-2; D is perhaps TRBD1 (5 bases). The CDR3 consists of 13 residues. V was trimmed by 5 bases and J by 2 bases, leaving 7 bases between them. The germline CDR1 and CDR2 sequences are SGHNT and YYREEE (reference sequence). CDR3 region: CASSRGNTGELFF. As DNA, the CDR3 is TGTGCCAGCAGTAGGGGAAACACCGGGGAGCTGTTTTTT.

This clone was recorded a few times. The gene calls are TRBV5-4 and TRBJ1-1, with D unresolved. V lost 3 bases and J 1 base, leaving 7 bases between the germline ends. The germline V gene has CDR1 SGHNT and CDR2 YYREEE (reference sequence). The CDR3 is 13 amino acids. CDR3 in amino acids: CASSSTPNTEAFF. The CDR3 region has the DNA TGTGCCAGCAGCTCGACACCGAACACTGAAGCTTTCTTT.

This chain uses TRBV30 with TRBJ1-2; TRBD1 agrees at 7 bases. The CDR3 has 15 residues. Looked up from germline, CDR1 is GTSNPN and CDR2 is SVGIG (reference sequence). J lost 3 bases, V lost 2 bases, and 9 bases had no gene match. The DNA for the CDR3 is TGTGCCTGGAGTCGAGGGGGAGGGGGCGACTATGGCTACACCTTC. This gives the protein CAWSRGGGGDYGYTF.

This rearrangement joins TRBV21-1 to TRBJ2-2; the table assigns TRBD2, which was not confirmed against the DNA. TRBV21-1 is an annotated pseudogene. This CDR3 has 15 amino acids. CDR3 region: CASSKVLANTGELFF. For the CDR3, the DNA is TGTGCCAGCAGCAAAGTCCTCGCGAACACCGGGGAGCTGTTTTTT.

The gene calls are TRBV7-4 and TRBJ2-3; tentative D call: TRBD2 (6 bases). This CDR3 is built from 16 residues. V shed 2 bases and J shed 2 bases, with 14 bases lying between them. The germline V gene encodes CDR1 SGHVT and CDR2 SQSDAQ. CDR3 sequence reads: CASSLSGVANTDTQYF. The CDR3 bases are TGTGCCAGCAGCTTATCGGGGGTAGCTAACACAGATACGCAGTATTTT.

This clone has a handful of counts. The V and J genes are TRBV23-1 and TRBJ1-2, with TRBD1 matching over 7 bases. TRBV23-1 is an open reading frame, and its role is uncertain. This CDR3 has 13 amino acids. V dropped 6 bases and J dropped 6; count of bases not matched to a gene: 7. CDR3 loop: CASSQNRGHGYTF. The CDR3 DNA reads TGCGCCAGCAGCCAAAACAGGGGCCATGGCTACACCTTC.